The following is a TCR beta chain sequence with its context. Assay: immunoSEQ multiplex PCR; the TCRdb copy retains only in-frame clones and omits some. The sample includes under 300,000 clones, around 88% of them seen just once. This specimen belongs to a study of blood T cell repertoires in COVID-19. CDR3 length: 15 amino acids. Sequencing was done on a sample of peripheral blood. This receptor was identified in an elderly man with acute or convalescent COVID-19. The gene calls are TRBV21-1 and TRBJ2-5; the DNA was not compared with TRBD2, the D call given in the table. TRBV21-1 is given as a pseudogene. The CDR3 loop is CASSKVPTSTETQYF. CDR3 DNA sequence: TGTGCCAGCAGCAAAGTCCCGACTAGCACTGAGACCCAGTACTTC.